The next 4 T cell receptor beta chains were all read from a single sample in a study of spatial heterogeneity in lung cancer. TCRdb recomputed calls from the 5' RACE reads with MiXCR, one row per CDR3 protein. This sample has about 13,000 distinct CDR3 sequences, with approximately 4.8% found just once. The time point denotes: sample taken at primary tumor resection. Unsorted whole RNA samples from tumor, nontumor lung or frozen PBMC were sequenced. The starting material was lung tumor tissue, obtained at surgery. The receptors stem from a human donor with early-stage non-small cell lung cancer.

This clonotype was seen many times. Because the library targeted alpha chains, this beta chain is an off-target read whose size means little. The chain links TRBV7-2 to TRBJ2-1; 9 bases are shared with TRBD2. In germline, CDR1 is SGHTA, CDR2 FQGNSA. The CDR3 is made up of 13 amino acids. J gave up 10 bases and V 4 bases, and 5 bases lay outside the gene matches. This CDR3 reads CASSSISGGEQFF. In DNA form, the CDR3 reads TGTGCCAGCAGCTCCATTAGCGGGGGAGAGCAGTTCTTC. Full variable domain (outside the CDR3, taken from reference TRBV7-2 and TRBJ2-1): GAGVSQSPSNKVTEKGKDVELRCDPISGHTALYWYRQSLGQGLEFLIYFQGNSAPDKSGLPSDRFSAERTGGSVSTLTIQRTQQEDSAVYLCASSSISGGEQFFGPGTRLTVL.

This clonotype was recorded many times. This beta chain came through as a stray read in a library set up for alpha chains, and its size says little. The chain joins TRBV19 to TRBJ2-5; no firm D call. Germline V lookup: CDR1 LNHDA, CDR2 SQIVND (reference sequence). The V end was cut by 6 bases, the J end by 7 bases, with 12 bases between. The CDR3 length is 12 residues. The CDR3 loop reads CASSPTLGTQYF. The CDR3 DNA sequence: TGTGCCAGTAGCCCTACCCTGGGGACCCAGTACTTC.

A remark on this clonotype: Within a library made for alpha chains, this beta chain is off target, and its count is uninformative. The chain carries TRBV20-1 and TRBJ2-5; D gene uncertain. This CDR3 is built from 10 residues. The germline gives CDR1 DFQATT, CDR2 SNEGSKA (reference sequence). The V end was cut by 6 bases, the J end by 6 bases, with 8 bases between. The CDR3 here is CSALDQTQYF. DNA of the CDR3: TGCAGTGCCCTCGACCAGACCCAGTACTTC.

This clonotype appeared many times. As an off-target read in a library built for alpha chains, this beta chain has a frequency of little significance. The chain combines TRBV2 with TRBJ1-6; 7 nucleotides agree with TRBD1. CDR1 SNHLY and CDR2 FYNNEI come from the germline V gene. The CDR3 loop spans 18 amino acids. V lost 6 bases and J lost 0; bases outside the gene matches: 11. The CDR3 DNA reads TGTGCCAGCAGCGTCCGACAGGGATCGAGCTCCTATAATTCACCCCTCCACTTT. This translates into CASSVRQGSSSYNSPLHF.